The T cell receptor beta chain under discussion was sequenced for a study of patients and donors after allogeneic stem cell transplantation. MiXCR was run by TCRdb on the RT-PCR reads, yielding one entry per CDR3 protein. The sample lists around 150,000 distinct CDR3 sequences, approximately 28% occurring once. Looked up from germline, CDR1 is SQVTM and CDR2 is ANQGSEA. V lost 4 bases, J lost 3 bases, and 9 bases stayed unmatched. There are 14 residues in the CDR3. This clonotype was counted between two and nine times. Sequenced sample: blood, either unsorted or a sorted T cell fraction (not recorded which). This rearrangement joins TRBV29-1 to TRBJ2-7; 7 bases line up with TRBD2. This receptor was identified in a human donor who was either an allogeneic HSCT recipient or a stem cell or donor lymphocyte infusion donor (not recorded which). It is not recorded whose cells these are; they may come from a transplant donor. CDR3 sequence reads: CSVAGLADDYEQYF. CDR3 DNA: TGCAGCGTTGCAGGGCTAGCGGACGACTACGAGCAGTACTTC.